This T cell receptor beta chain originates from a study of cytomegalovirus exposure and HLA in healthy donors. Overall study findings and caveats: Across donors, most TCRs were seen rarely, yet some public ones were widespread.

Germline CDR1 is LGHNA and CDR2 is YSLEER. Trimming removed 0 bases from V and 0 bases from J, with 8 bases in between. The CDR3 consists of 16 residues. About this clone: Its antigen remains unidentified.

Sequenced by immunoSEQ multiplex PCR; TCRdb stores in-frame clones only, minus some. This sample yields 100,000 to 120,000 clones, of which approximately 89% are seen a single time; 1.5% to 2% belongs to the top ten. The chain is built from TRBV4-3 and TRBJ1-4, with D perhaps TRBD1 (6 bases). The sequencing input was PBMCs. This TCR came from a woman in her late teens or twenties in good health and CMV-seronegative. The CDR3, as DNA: TGCGCCAGCAGCCAAGATCGGACAGCAACTAATGAAAAACTGTTTTTT. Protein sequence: CASSQDRTATNEKLFF.